Presented here are 31 T cell receptor beta chains from one specimen sequenced in a study of chemoradiotherapy in HPV16-positive cancers. The method was immunoSEQ multiplex PCR; TCRdb's version includes in-frame clones alone and lacks a portion of them. The repertoire holds 5,400 or so clones, roughly three quarters seen once, with around 13% in the top ten. The specimen was tumor tissue, collected from a patient who underwent chemoradiotherapy. All receptors derive from a human donor with HPV-associated anogenital cancer.

There are a few counts of this clone. CDR3 region: CASSVTSSYNSPLHF. In DNA, the CDR3 is TGTGCCAGCAGTGTCACTAGCTCCTATAATTCACCCCTCCACTTT. This chain uses TRBV2 with TRBJ1-6, with D unresolved. V lost 4 bases, J lost 0 bases, and 7 bases lay in between. CDR1 is SNHLY and CDR2 is FYNNEI in the germline V gene. The CDR3 has 15 amino acids.

This chain connects TRBV6-1 to TRBJ1-5; 7 nucleotides align to TRBD1. CDR3 size: 16 residues. Germline V gene sequence: CDR1 MNHNS, CDR2 SASEGT. The J segment lost 0 bases and the V segment lost 3 bases, leaving 5 bases of the junction unmatched. The chain's CDR3 is CASSDSDRCSNQPQHF. Here the CDR3 DNA reads TGTGCCAGCAGTGATTCGGACAGGTGTAGCAATCAGCCCCAGCATTTT.

The chain is built from TRBV7-3 and TRBJ1-1, with 8 bases matching TRBD1. V was clipped by 7 bases and J by 1 base; unmatched bases: 5. Germline CDR1 reads SGHTA; CDR2 reads FQGTGA. This CDR3 has 14 residues. This CDR3 reads CASTPQGANTEAFF. The DNA for the CDR3 is TGTGCCAGCACCCCTCAGGGGGCGAACACTGAAGCTTTCTTT.

CDR3 sequence reads: CSGGQGTYEQYF. For the CDR3, the DNA is TGCAGCGGCGGGCAGGGCACCTACGAGCAGTACTTC. This chain uses TRBV29-1 with TRBJ2-7; D may match TRBD1 or TRBD2 (5 bases each). Germline V gene data show CDR1 as SQVTM and CDR2 as ANQGSEA. CDR3 size: 12 residues. With 7 bases removed from V and 2 bases from J, the gap between germline ends came to 12 bases.

This chain uses TRBV29-1 with TRBJ1-6; 7 nucleotides align to TRBD1. This CDR3 comprises 15 residues. The V gene's germline CDR1 is SQVTM and CDR2 ANQGSEA. J was trimmed by 6 bases and V by 5 bases; bases with no gene match: 10. The CDR3: CSVQIRDRSNSPLHF. CDR3 in DNA: TGCAGCGTTCAGATCCGGGACAGAAGTAATTCACCCCTCCACTTT.

The rearrangement links TRBV5-1 to TRBJ2-3; D ambiguous. The V end lost 0 bases, the J end lost 3 bases, and 14 bases lay between the germline ends. Per the germline V gene, CDR1 is SGHRS and CDR2 is YFSETQ. This CDR3 contains 16 residues. The CDR3 region is CASSLESRWLTDTQYF. The CDR3 region has the DNA TGCGCCAGCAGCTTGGAGAGCAGGTGGCTGACAGATACGCAGTATTTT.

The rearrangement joins TRBV6-6 to TRBJ1-6; 7 bases fit TRBD1. V lost 6 bases to trimming and J lost 9 bases; unmatched junction nucleotides: 8. Germline CDR1 is MNHNY and CDR2 is SVGAGI (reference sequence). The CDR3 extends over 14 amino acids. The CDR3 DNA reads TGTGCCAGCAGAGCGACAGGGAGTGGTTCACCCCTCCACTTT. Encoded protein: CASRATGSGSPLHF.

V is TRBV9 and J is TRBJ2-3; 8 bases match TRBD1. After removal of 4 bases from V and 6 bases from J, the junction contained 19 bases not matched to a gene. The length of the CDR3 is 18 residues. Germline V gives CDR1 SGDLS, CDR2 YYNGEE. DNA of the CDR3: TGTGCCAGCAGCTCTGGACCCGGAGCGGACAGGGTCATTGATACGCAGTATTTT. This gives the protein CASSSGPGADRVIDTQYF.

The rearrangement joins TRBV4-1 to TRBJ1-1; the D is unclear. Germline V gene data show CDR1 as MGHRA and CDR2 as YSYEKL. V gave up 4 bases and J gave up 5 bases, with 20 bases separating them. The CDR3 contains 16 residues. The CDR3 region has the DNA TGCGCCAGCAGCCTTGGAGCAGACTTCTCGGGGACTGAAGCTTTCTTT. Translating gives CASSLGADFSGTEAFF.

This clone has just a few counts. This sequence joins TRBV14 and TRBJ1-6; D is undetermined. Looked up from germline, CDR1 is SGHDN and CDR2 is FVKESK. With 5 bases removed from V and 1 base from J, the gap between germline ends came to 0 bases. The CDR3 sequence is 12 residues long. The CDR3 reads CASSSYNSPLHF. In DNA, the CDR3 is TGTGCCAGCAGCTCCTATAATTCACCCCTCCACTTT.

The chain recombines TRBV11-1 with TRBJ1-2; no reliable D call. Germline-derived CDR1 and CDR2 are SGHAT and FQDESV (reference sequence). CDR3 length: 14 residues. Trimming cost V 1 base and J 4 bases, with 10 bases left between them. CDR3 in amino acids: CASSLGLPGYGYTF. CDR3 in DNA: TGTGCCAGCAGCTTAGGCCTTCCGGGCTATGGCTACACCTTC. The full variable domain, rest sourced from reference TRBV11-1 and TRBJ1-2, is EAEVAQSPRYKITEKSQAVAFWCDPISGHATLYWYRQILGQGPELLVQFQDESVVDDSQLPKDRFSAERLKGVDSTLKIQPAELGDSAMYLCASSLGLPGYGYTFGSGTRLTVV.

DNA of the CDR3: TGTGCCAGCAGCCAAGATTGGCGGACAGGCCGTGAAGAGACCCAGTACTTC. Its translation: CASSQDWRTGREETQYF. V is TRBV14 and J is TRBJ2-5; 7 bases are a match to TRBD1. CDR1 and CDR2 (germline): SGHDN, FVKESK. The J segment lost 3 bases and the V segment lost 0 bases, leaving 10 bases of the junction unmatched. CDR3 length equals 17 residues.

V is TRBV9 and J is TRBJ1-4; no reliable D call. Germline V gene data show CDR1 as SGDLS and CDR2 as YYNGEE. Trimming left V 3 bases short and J 8 bases short, with 11 bases between. The CDR3 has 13 amino acids. The CDR3 DNA sequence: TGTGCCAGCAGCGCTGACCCGAGGGAAAAACTGTTTTTT. Its protein is CASSADPREKLFF.

This clone was counted only a few times. V gene TRBV4-1 combines with J gene TRBJ1-3; the D is unclear. CDR1 and CDR2 (germline): MGHRA, YSYEKL. The germline V and J ends were trimmed by 3 bases and 0 bases, with 12 bases remaining between them. The CDR3 is 16 residues long. CDR3: CASSQQYSGSGNTIYF. The CDR3 DNA sequence: TGCGCCAGCAGCCAGCAATACTCCGGCTCTGGAAACACCATATATTTT.

The V and J genes are TRBV7-9 and TRBJ1-1; D is ambiguous. The germline gives CDR1 SEHNR, CDR2 FQNEAQ (reference sequence). The germline V and J ends were trimmed by 3 bases and 4 bases, with 12 bases remaining between them. This CDR3 is 14 amino acids long. DNA of the CDR3: TGTGCCAGCAGCTTTTTCCCGGGAGGCACTGAAGCTTTCTTT. This gives the protein CASSFFPGGTEAFF.

This clone appeared once. The chain is built from TRBV6-5 and TRBJ1-5; 7 positions agree with TRBD1. The CDR3 length is 14 residues. The trim removed 6 bases at V and 2 bases at J, leaving 4 bases unmatched. Germline V gene sequence: CDR1 MNHEY, CDR2 SVGAGI. The CDR3 spells CASSRQGGNQPQHF. CDR3 in DNA: TGTGCCAGCAGCAGACAGGGAGGCAATCAGCCCCAGCATTTT.

The chain links TRBV27 to TRBJ2-1, with D possibly TRBD1 on 8 matching bases. CDR1 is MNHEY and CDR2 is SMNVEV in the germline V gene (reference sequence). Trimming stripped 2 bases from V and 7 bases from J, with 27 bases between. The CDR3 is 19 amino acids. In DNA, the CDR3 is TGTGCCAGCAGTTTACGGGGTAGACAGGGGCAGCGGGGCAATAATGAGCAGTTCTTC. Residues: CASSLRGRQGQRGNNEQFF.

V gene TRBV5-1 combines with J gene TRBJ2-5; D is perhaps TRBD1 (7 bases). The V end was cut by 2 bases, the J end by 1 base, with 15 bases between. CDR1 is SGHRS and CDR2 is YFSETQ in the germline V gene. The CDR3 sequence is 16 residues long. The CDR3 DNA reads as TGCGCCAGCAGCTTCATGGCAGGGGGGTTCCAAGAGACCCAGTACTTC. Translating it yields CASSFMAGGFQETQYF.

This chain uses TRBV7-9 with TRBJ2-4, with TRBD2 as a possible D gene (6 bases). This CDR3 is 16 amino acids long. CDR1 and CDR2 (germline): SEHNR, FQNEAQ (reference sequence). Trimming stripped 1 base from V and 3 bases from J, with 13 bases between. CDR3 nucleotides: TGTGCCAGCAGCTTAGGTGGAGGGATCGACAAAAACATTCAGTACTTC. This translates into CASSLGGGIDKNIQYF.

The chain carries TRBV10-3 and TRBJ2-7; D remains unclear. The CDR3 totals 12 residues. Trimming pared 3 bases from V and 6 bases from J, leaving 9 bases between. Per germline, CDR1 ENHRY and CDR2 SYGVKD. This CDR3 is CAISDPNIEQYF. CDR3 coding DNA: TGTGCCATCAGTGACCCGAACATCGAGCAGTACTTC.

The chain is built from TRBV4-2 and TRBJ2-3; D unresolved. The V end lost 0 bases, the J end lost 2 bases, and 9 bases lay between the germline ends. The CDR3 consists of 15 residues. Germline CDR1 reads LGHNA; CDR2 reads YNFKEQ. The CDR3 nucleotides are TGTGCCAGCAGCCAAGAATTGGCGAACACAGATACGCAGTATTTT. It yields the protein CASSQELANTDTQYF.

This clone was seen once. The V and J genes are TRBV30 and TRBJ2-5; D is undetermined. The ends were cut back, 3 bases at V and 7 bases at J, with 12 bases in the middle. This CDR3 region has 12 residues. CDR1 is GTSNPN and CDR2 is SVGIG in the germline V gene (reference sequence). The CDR3 loop reads CAWSAFSGTQYF. In nucleotides, the CDR3 is TGTGCCTGGAGCGCCTTCTCTGGGACCCAGTACTTC.

V and J are TRBV4-1 and TRBJ1-2; 8 bases agree with TRBD1. The germline gives CDR1 MGHRA, CDR2 YSYEKL. This CDR3 is built from 15 residues. The V segment lost 0 bases and the J segment 3 bases; nucleotides outside the gene matches: 3. The CDR3, as DNA: TGCGCCAGCAGCCAAGATCCAGGGGGCGACTATGGCTACACCTTC. Amino acid sequence: CASSQDPGGDYGYTF.

This clone has only one observation. The CDR3 DNA reads as TGTGCCAGCTCACAGGGACAGGGGGCCCGCGAGCAGTACTTC. Translated, it gives CASSQGQGAREQYF. This sequence joins TRBV18 and TRBJ2-7; TRBD1 matches at 12 bases. The germline V gene has CDR1 KGHSH and CDR2 LQKENI. V shed 4 bases and J 6 bases; nucleotides not matched to a gene: 4. The CDR3 sequence is 14 residues long.

This chain connects TRBV5-1 to TRBJ2-3; TRBD2 matches 7 bases. This CDR3 region has 15 residues. Germline-derived CDR1 and CDR2 are SGHRS and YFSETQ. V dropped 1 base and J dropped 2; count of bases not matched to a gene: 4. The CDR3 region is CASSLRGDFTDTQYF. As DNA, the CDR3 is TGCGCCAGCAGCTTGCGGGGGGACTTCACAGATACGCAGTATTTT.

The chain has TRBV19 and TRBJ1-2; D is unclear. CDR1 and CDR2 (germline): LNHDA, SQIVND (reference sequence). This CDR3 contains 13 residues. V lost 5 bases and J 5 bases, leaving 12 bases between the germline ends. The CDR3 region is CASSSGRGYGYTF. The CDR3 DNA sequence: TGTGCCAGTAGTTCCGGGCGCGGGTATGGCTACACCTTC.

This clone was counted between two and nine times. The CDR3: CASSVYSSGNTIYF. In DNA form, the CDR3 reads TGTGCCAGCAGCGTCTACAGTTCTGGAAACACCATATATTTT. V usage is TRBV9 and J usage is TRBJ1-3; D unclear. CDR3 length: 14 amino acids. V lost 2 bases, J lost 1 base, and 7 bases lay in between. Germline CDR1 SGDLS, CDR2 YYNGEE.

The CDR3 reads CASSIGLGHLYEQYF. In DNA, the CDR3 is TGTGCCAGTAGTATTGGGCTCGGACACCTCTACGAGCAGTACTTC. The V and J genes are TRBV19 and TRBJ2-7; perhaps TRBD1 as D (5 bases). Trimming pared 3 bases from V and 3 bases from J, leaving 15 bases between. The CDR3 covers 15 residues. Germline assignment: CDR1 LNHDA and CDR2 SQIVND (reference sequence).

This clone came up a few times. This chain joins TRBV19 and TRBJ1-6; D not certain. CDR3 length: 13 amino acids. Germline assignment: CDR1 LNHDA and CDR2 SQIVND (reference sequence). Trimming took 9 bases from V and 10 from J, leaving 16 bases between them. CDR3 protein: CASNLHSGSPLHF. The CDR3 region has the DNA TGTGCCAGCAACCTCCATTCGGGGTCACCCCTCCACTTT. Together with reference TRBV19 and TRBJ1-6, the CDR3 gives the full variable domain: DGGITQSPKYLFRKEGQNVTLSCEQNLNHDAMYWYRQDPGQGLRLIYYSQIVNDFQKGDIAEGYSVSREKKESFPLTVTSAQKNPTAFYLCASNLHSGSPLHFGNGTRLTVT.

The rearrangement joins TRBV5-6 to TRBJ1-1; D may be TRBD1 (6 bases). Germline V CDR1 and CDR2: SGHDT, YYEEEE. V was shortened by 4 bases and J by 1 base, with 11 bases between the two germline ends. The CDR3 sequence is 14 residues long. DNA of the CDR3: TGTGCCAGCAGCGTACCACAGGGGAACACTGAAGCTTTCTTT. It specifies CASSVPQGNTEAFF.

The rearrangement uses TRBV11-2 and TRBJ1-1; D gene unclear. This CDR3 has 14 amino acids. Deletions cut 0 bases from V and 1 base from J, with 6 bases between. The germline V gene has CDR1 SGHAT and CDR2 FQNNGV. The CDR3, as DNA: TGTGCCAGCAGCTTAGAGGTAGCGAACACTGAAGCTTTCTTT. Translation: CASSLEVANTEAFF.